This T cell receptor beta chain derives from a study of blood T cell repertoires in COVID-19. For the study at large: The United States, Italy and Spain supplied acute and convalescent COVID-19 samples. The cDNA or gDNA used as material had been derived from T cells, B-cell-depleted T cells, or PBMCs.

The CDR3 has 16 amino acids. Trimming stripped 2 bases from V and 5 bases from J, with 15 bases between. CDR1 is MDHEN, CDR2 SYDVKM, per germline. Per the original data handling: The authors estimated nucleated cell counts from reference gene primer amplification. TCRdb keeps only in-frame clones here, not all; method: immunoSEQ multiplex PCR. V and J calls plus clone size are reproduced from that table; the DNA served to infer D and trimming. The sample carries around 260,000 clones, over 75% recorded once. This chain joins TRBV28 and TRBJ2-2; TRBD2 is a possible D gene (5 bases). The sequencing input was PBMCs or T cells enriched from blood (not recorded which). This receptor was taken from a woman aged 25-40 years who had recovered from COVID-19. CDR3 coding DNA: TGTGCCAGCAGTTTAAAATTCGTGGGCGGGACCGGGGAGCTGTTTTTT. This codes for CASSLKFVGGTGELFF.